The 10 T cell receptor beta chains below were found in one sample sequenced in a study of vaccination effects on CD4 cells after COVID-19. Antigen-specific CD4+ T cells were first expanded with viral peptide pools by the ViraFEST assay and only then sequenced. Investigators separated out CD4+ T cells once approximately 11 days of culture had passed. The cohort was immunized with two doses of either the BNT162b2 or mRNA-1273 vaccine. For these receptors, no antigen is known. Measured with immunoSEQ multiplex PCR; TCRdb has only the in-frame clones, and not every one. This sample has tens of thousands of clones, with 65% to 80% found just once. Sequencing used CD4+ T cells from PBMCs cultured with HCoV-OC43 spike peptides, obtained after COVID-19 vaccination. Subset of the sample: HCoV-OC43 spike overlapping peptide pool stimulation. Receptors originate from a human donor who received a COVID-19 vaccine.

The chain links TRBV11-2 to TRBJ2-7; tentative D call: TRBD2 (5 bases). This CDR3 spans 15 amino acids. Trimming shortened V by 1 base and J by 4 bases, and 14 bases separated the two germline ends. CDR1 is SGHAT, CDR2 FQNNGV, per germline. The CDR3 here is CASSLVGGSRYEQYF. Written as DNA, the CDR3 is TGTGCCAGCAGCTTAGTTGGTGGGAGTAGGTACGAGCAGTACTTC.

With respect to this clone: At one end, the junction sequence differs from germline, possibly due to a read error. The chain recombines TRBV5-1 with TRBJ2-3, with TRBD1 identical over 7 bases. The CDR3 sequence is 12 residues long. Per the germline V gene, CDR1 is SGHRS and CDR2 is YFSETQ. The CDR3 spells CASSFGTATQYF. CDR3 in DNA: TGCGCCAGCAGCTTCGGGACAGCTACGCAGTATTTT.

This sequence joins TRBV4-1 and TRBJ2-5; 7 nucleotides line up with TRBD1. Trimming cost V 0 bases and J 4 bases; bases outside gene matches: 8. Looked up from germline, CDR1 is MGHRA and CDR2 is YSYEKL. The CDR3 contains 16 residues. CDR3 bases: TGCGCCAGCAGCCAAGATCGGCGGACAGGCGGAGAGACCCAGTACTTC. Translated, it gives CASSQDRRTGGETQYF.

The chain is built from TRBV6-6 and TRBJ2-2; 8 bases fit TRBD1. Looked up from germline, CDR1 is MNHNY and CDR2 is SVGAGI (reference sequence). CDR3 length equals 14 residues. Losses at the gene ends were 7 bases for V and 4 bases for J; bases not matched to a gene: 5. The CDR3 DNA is TGTGCCAGCAACCTAGACAGGGGCACCGGGGAGCTGTTTTTT. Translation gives CASNLDRGTGELFF.

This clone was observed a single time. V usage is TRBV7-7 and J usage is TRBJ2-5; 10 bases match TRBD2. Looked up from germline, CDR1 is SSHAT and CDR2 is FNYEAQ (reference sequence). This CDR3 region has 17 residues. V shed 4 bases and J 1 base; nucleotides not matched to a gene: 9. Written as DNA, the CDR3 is TGTGCCAGCAGCTCGTTGGGGGGACTAGCGAGCCAAGAGACCCAGTACTTC. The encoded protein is CASSSLGGLASQETQYF.

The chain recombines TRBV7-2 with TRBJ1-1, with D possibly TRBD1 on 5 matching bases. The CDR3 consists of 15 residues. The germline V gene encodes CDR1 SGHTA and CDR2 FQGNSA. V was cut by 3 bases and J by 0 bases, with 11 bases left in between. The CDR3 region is CASSLSTEVNTEAFF. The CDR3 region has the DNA TGTGCCAGCAGCTTGTCGACAGAAGTGAACACTGAAGCTTTCTTT.

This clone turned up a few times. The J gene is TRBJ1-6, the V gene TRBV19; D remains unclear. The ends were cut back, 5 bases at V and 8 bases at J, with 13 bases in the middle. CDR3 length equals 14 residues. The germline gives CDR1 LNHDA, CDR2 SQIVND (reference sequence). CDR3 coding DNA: TGTGCCAGTAGTCCTCGACGGCGAGATTCACCCCTCCACTTT. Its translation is CASSPRRRDSPLHF.

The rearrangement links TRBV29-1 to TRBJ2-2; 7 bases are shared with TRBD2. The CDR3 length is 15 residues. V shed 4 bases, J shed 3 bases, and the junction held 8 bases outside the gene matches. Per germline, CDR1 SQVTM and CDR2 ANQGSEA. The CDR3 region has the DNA TGCAGCGTTGGGCGGGCTAGCGGCGACACCGGGGAGCTGTTTTTT. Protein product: CSVGRASGDTGELFF.

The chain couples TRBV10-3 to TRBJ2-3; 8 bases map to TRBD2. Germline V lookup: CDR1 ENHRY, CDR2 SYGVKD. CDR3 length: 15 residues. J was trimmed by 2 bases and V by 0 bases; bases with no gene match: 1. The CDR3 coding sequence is TGTGCCATCAGTGAGTCTAGCGGGAACACAGATACGCAGTATTTT. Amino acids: CAISESSGNTDTQYF.

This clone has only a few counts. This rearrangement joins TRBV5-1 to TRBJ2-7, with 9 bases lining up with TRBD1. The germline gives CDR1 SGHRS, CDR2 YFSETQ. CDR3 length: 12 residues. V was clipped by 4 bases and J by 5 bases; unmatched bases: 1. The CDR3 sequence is CASSRQGDEQYF. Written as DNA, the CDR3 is TGCGCCAGCAGCCGACAGGGGGACGAGCAGTACTTC.